This T cell receptor (beta chain) emerged from a study of blood T cell repertoires in COVID-19. Turning to the study itself: The study drew acute and convalescent COVID-19 samples from the United States, Italy and Spain. The cDNA or gDNA used as material had been derived from T cells, B-cell-depleted T cells, or PBMCs.

Original handling: Estimation of nucleated cell counts was performed using reference gene primer amplification. Assay used: immunoSEQ multiplex PCR; TCRdb lists only in-frame clones, some missing. V and J calls and clone size are those listed in that table; D and trimming were worked out from the DNA. This table holds tens of thousands of clones, about nine tenths found once. This CDR3 spans 15 amino acids. J gave up 9 bases and V 2 bases, and 10 bases lay outside the gene matches. Looked up from germline, CDR1 is SNHLY and CDR2 is FYNNEI. The receptor comes from a human donor in a cohort sampled during active COVID-19. Sequenced sample: peripheral blood. The chain carries TRBV2 and TRBJ1-5; 7 nucleotides line up with TRBD1. The chain's CDR3 is CASSEIQGSGVPQHF. The CDR3 bases are TGTGCCAGCAGTGAAATACAGGGGTCGGGGGTGCCCCAGCATTTT.